Listed below are T cell receptor beta chains from one sample, sequenced in a study of blood T cell repertoires in COVID-19. Repertoires were generated with immunoSEQ multiplex PCR, while TCRdb's copy carries only in-frame clones and drops some. Of about 240,000 clones in the sample, about 79% were seen once. Sequences were obtained from peripheral blood. The receptors stem from a woman at least 80 years old with acute or convalescent COVID-19. Each CDR3 is given with its conserved first and last residue. The order of the fields is J gene, V gene, D gene, clone size, CDR3 protein, CDR3 DNA. The D gene is left open where the match is weak. Clone sizes are given selectively: once, few, many, or a class where the clone is expanded.

j_gene: TRBJ1-5
v_gene: TRBV2
d_gene: TRBD1
abundance: .
CDR3aa: CASSATGGVQPQHF
CDR3nt: TGTGCCAGCAGTGCAACAGGGGGTGTGCAGCCCCAGCATTTT

j_gene: TRBJ1-2
v_gene: TRBV15
d_gene: TRBD1
abundance: .
CDR3aa: CATSRDRGQGVDGYTF
CDR3nt: TGTGCCACCAGCAGAGACCGGGGACAGGGTGTCGATGGCTACACCTTC

j_gene: TRBJ2-1
v_gene: TRBV3-1/TRBV3-2
d_gene: TRBD2
abundance: .
CDR3aa: CASTKGLAGNYNEQFF
CDR3nt: TGTGCCAGCACTAAAGGCCTAGCGGGGAACTACAATGAGCAGTTCTTC

j_gene: TRBJ1-3
v_gene: TRBV7-9
d_gene: .
abundance: .
CDR3aa: CASSFMAGVGDTIYF
CDR3nt: TGTGCCAGCAGCTTCATGGCAGGGGTAGGGGACACCATATATTTT

j_gene: TRBJ2-3
v_gene: TRBV4-1
d_gene: TRBD2
abundance: .
CDR3aa: CASSQDWPRLAGGTDTQYF
CDR3nt: TGCGCCAGCAGCCAAGATTGGCCCCGACTAGCGGGGGGCACAGATACGCAGTATTTT

j_gene: TRBJ1-5
v_gene: TRBV19
d_gene: TRBD1
abundance: .
CDR3aa: CASSMGRTGTFHSNQPQHF
CDR3nt: TGTGCCAGTAGTATGGGCAGGACAGGGACGTTTCATAGCAATCAGCCCCAGCATTTT

j_gene: TRBJ1-1
v_gene: TRBV7-8
d_gene: TRBD1
abundance: .
CDR3aa: CASSSSGGNTEAFF
CDR3nt: TGTGCCAGCAGCTCCTCAGGGGGGAACACTGAAGCTTTCTTT

j_gene: TRBJ2-3
v_gene: TRBV28
d_gene: TRBD2
abundance: .
CDR3aa: CASREAGGNTDTQYF
CDR3nt: TGTGCCAGCAGGGAAGCGGGGGGTAACACAGATACGCAGTATTTT

j_gene: TRBJ2-3
v_gene: TRBV6-1
d_gene: .
abundance: .
CDR3aa: CASSEYRGWTDTQYF
CDR3nt: TGTGCCAGCAGTGAATATAGGGGATGGACAGATACGCAGTATTTT

j_gene: TRBJ1-5
v_gene: TRBV6-1
d_gene: .
abundance: .
CDR3aa: CASSDRRDPNQPQHF
CDR3nt: TGTGCCAGCAGTGATAGGAGGGATCCAAATCAGCCCCAGCATTTT

j_gene: TRBJ1-5
v_gene: TRBV5-1
d_gene: .
abundance: .
CDR3aa: CASSLDPNQPQHF
CDR3nt: TGCGCCAGCAGCTTGGATCCTAATCAGCCCCAGCATTTT

j_gene: TRBJ2-1
v_gene: TRBV6-5
d_gene: TRBD2
abundance: .
CDR3aa: CASRAAGGGNEQFF
CDR3nt: TGTGCCAGCAGGGCGGCGGGGGGGGGAAATGAGCAGTTCTTC

j_gene: TRBJ2-3
v_gene: TRBV5-1
d_gene: .
abundance: .
CDR3aa: CASSLVAGTDTQYF
CDR3nt: TGCGCCAGCAGCTTGGTAGCCGGCACAGATACGCAGTATTTT

j_gene: TRBJ1-1
v_gene: TRBV29-1
d_gene: .
abundance: .
CDR3aa: CSVEFAPGRTEAFF
CDR3nt: TGCAGCGTTGAATTCGCCCCAGGGCGCACTGAAGCTTTCTTT

j_gene: TRBJ1-1
v_gene: TRBV18
d_gene: .
abundance: few
CDR3aa: CASSPSAGRGVDTEAFF
CDR3nt: TGTGCCAGCTCACCATCGGCAGGTCGGGGGGTGGACACTGAAGCTTTCTTT

j_gene: TRBJ2-3
v_gene: TRBV5-6
d_gene: TRBD2
abundance: few
CDR3aa: CASTRGGGHSTDTQYF
CDR3nt: TGTGCCAGCACCCGGGGGGGAGGCCATAGCACAGATACGCAGTATTTT

j_gene: TRBJ2-7
v_gene: TRBV20-1
d_gene: TRBD2
abundance: .
CDR3aa: CSASPPTSGYEQYF
CDR3nt: TGCAGTGCTAGTCCCCCGACTAGCGGCTACGAGCAGTACTTC

j_gene: TRBJ2-7
v_gene: TRBV11-2
d_gene: .
abundance: .
CDR3aa: CASSLNRVASEQYF
CDR3nt: TGTGCCAGCAGCTTAAACAGGGTCGCTTCCGAGCAGTACTTC

j_gene: TRBJ1-5
v_gene: TRBV18
d_gene: TRBD1
abundance: .
CDR3aa: CASSPPGTGTSNQPQHF
CDR3nt: TGTGCCAGCTCACCTCCAGGGACAGGTACTAGCAATCAGCCCCAGCATTTT

j_gene: TRBJ2-4
v_gene: TRBV5-6
d_gene: .
abundance: .
CDR3aa: CASSSLGAGAKNIQYF
CDR3nt: TGTGCCAGCAGCTCCCTGGGGGCAGGGGCCAAAAACATTCAGTACTTC

j_gene: TRBJ1-3
v_gene: TRBV7-9
d_gene: .
abundance: .
CDR3aa: CASSLAGSSGNTIYF
CDR3nt: TGTGCCAGCAGCTTAGCAGGGAGCTCTGGAAACACCATATATTTT

j_gene: TRBJ1-1
v_gene: TRBV28
d_gene: .
abundance: few
CDR3aa: CASSQPKTGYTEAFF
CDR3nt: TGTGCCAGCAGTCAACCAAAGACAGGCTACACTGAAGCTTTCTTT

j_gene: TRBJ2-7
v_gene: TRBV28
d_gene: TRBD2
abundance: .
CDR3aa: CASSSSGGGAYEQYF
CDR3nt: TGTGCCAGCAGTTCGAGCGGGGGGGGCGCCTACGAGCAGTACTTC

j_gene: TRBJ2-7
v_gene: TRBV28
d_gene: TRBD1
abundance: .
CDR3aa: CASTPGTVIHEQYF
CDR3nt: TGTGCCAGCACTCCCGGGACAGTTATCCACGAGCAGTACTTC

j_gene: TRBJ2-5
v_gene: TRBV11-2
d_gene: .
abundance: .
CDR3aa: CASSPHRDSEETQYF
CDR3nt: TGTGCCAGCAGCCCCCATCGAGACAGCGAAGAGACCCAGTACTTC

j_gene: TRBJ1-1
v_gene: TRBV18
d_gene: .
abundance: .
CDR3aa: CATTPPTGAFF
CDR3nt: TGTGCCACCACCCCCCCCACGGGAGCTTTCTTT